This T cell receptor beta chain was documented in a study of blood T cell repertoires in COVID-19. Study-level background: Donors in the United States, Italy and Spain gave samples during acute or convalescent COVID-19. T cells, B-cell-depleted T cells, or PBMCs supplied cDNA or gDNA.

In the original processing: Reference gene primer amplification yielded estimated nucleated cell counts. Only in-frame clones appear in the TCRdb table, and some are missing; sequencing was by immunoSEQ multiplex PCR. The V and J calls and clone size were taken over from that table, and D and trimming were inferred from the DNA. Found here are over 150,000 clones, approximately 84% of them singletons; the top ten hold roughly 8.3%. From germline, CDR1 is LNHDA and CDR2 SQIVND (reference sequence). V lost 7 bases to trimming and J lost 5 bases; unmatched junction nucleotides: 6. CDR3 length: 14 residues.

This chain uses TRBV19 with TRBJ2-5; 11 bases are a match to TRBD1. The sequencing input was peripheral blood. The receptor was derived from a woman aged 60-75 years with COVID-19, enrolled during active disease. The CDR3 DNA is TGTGCCAGTAAGAGGACAGGGGGCGTGGAGACCCAGTACTTC. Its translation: CASKRTGGVETQYF. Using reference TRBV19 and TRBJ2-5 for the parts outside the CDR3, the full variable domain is DGGITQSPKYLFRKEGQNVTLSCEQNLNHDAMYWYRQDPGQGLRLIYYSQIVNDFQKGDIAEGYSVSREKKESFPLTVTSAQKNPTAFYLCASKRTGGVETQYFGPGTRLLVL.